These 12 T cell receptor beta chains were all obtained from the same sample, sequenced in a study of blood T cell repertoires in COVID-19. Using immunoSEQ multiplex PCR, the repertoire was profiled, and TCRdb retains in-frame clones only, with some absent. There are fewer than 650,000 clones in the sample; approximately 91% occur only once, and less than 9.5% lies in the top ten. Sequenced material: peripheral blood. These receptors came from a woman aged 45-65 years with COVID-19, enrolled during active disease.

This chain connects TRBV14 to TRBJ1-2; 7 nucleotides match TRBD1. The CDR3 loop spans 13 amino acids. Germline-derived CDR1 and CDR2 are SGHDN and FVKESK. J was trimmed by 4 bases and V by 4 bases; bases with no gene match: 3. The CDR3 DNA reads TGTGCCAGCAGCCGACAGGGCGGCTATGGCTACACCTTC. This gives the protein CASSRQGGYGYTF.

This chain links TRBV5-4 with TRBJ2-1, with D possibly matching TRBD2 (6 bases). This CDR3 is 14 amino acids long. Germline loops: CDR1 SGHNT, CDR2 YYREEE (reference sequence). The ends were cut back, 3 bases at V and 9 bases at J, with 16 bases in the middle. The CDR3 sequence: CASSSGPGLGEQFF. The CDR3 DNA sequence: TGTGCCAGCAGCTCCGGGCCGGGACTGGGTGAGCAGTTCTTC.

The chain links TRBV5-4 to TRBJ1-2, with D tentatively TRBD1 (5 bases). Germline loops: CDR1 SGHNT, CDR2 YYREEE (reference sequence). The CDR3 runs to 13 residues. The V end was cut by 2 bases, the J end by 3 bases, with 8 bases between. This CDR3 reads CASSLGRDYGYTF. CDR3 nucleotide sequence: TGTGCCAGCAGCTTAGGCAGGGACTATGGCTACACCTTC.

The V call is TRBV9, the J call TRBJ2-7; TRBD2 matches at 7 bases. The germline CDR1 and CDR2 sequences are SGDLS and YYNGEE. The CDR3 runs to 15 residues. Unmatched junction bases numbered 12, after V lost 7 bases and J lost 2 bases. The CDR3 sequence is CASSERGPFPYEQYF. The CDR3 coding sequence is TGTGCCAGCTCGGAGCGGGGACCCTTTCCCTACGAGCAGTACTTC. The whole variable domain, filled in from reference TRBV9 and TRBJ2-7, reads DSGVTQTPKHLITATGQRVTLRCSPRSGDLSVYWYQQSLDQGLQFLIQYYNGEERAKGNILERFSAQQFPDLHSELNLSSLELGDSALYFCASSERGPFPYEQYFGPGTRLTVT.

The V and J genes are TRBV7-9 and TRBJ1-1, with no clear D. V lost 7 bases, J lost 0 bases, and 15 bases lay in between. Germline values: CDR1 SEHNR, CDR2 FQNEAQ (reference sequence). The CDR3 sequence is 15 residues long. CDR3 nucleotides: TGTGCCAGCATAAATCCGAGAGGCATGAACACTGAAGCTTTCTTT. It codes for CASINPRGMNTEAFF. The variable domain in full, completed from reference TRBV7-9 and TRBJ1-1, reads DTGVSQNPRHKITKRGQNVTFRCDPISEHNRLYWYRQTLGQGPEFLTYFQNEAQLEKSRLLSDRFSAERPKGSFSTLEIQRTEQGDSAMYLCASINPRGMNTEAFFGQGTRLTVV.

This clone came up once. The V gene is TRBV14, the J gene TRBJ2-5, with D hard to call. Germline loops: CDR1 SGHDN, CDR2 FVKESK. Trimming removed 0 bases at V and 3 bases at J, with 8 bases between. This CDR3 spans 14 amino acids. CDR3 in amino acids: CASSQDGVEETQYF. The CDR3, as DNA: TGTGCCAGCAGCCAAGATGGAGTAGAAGAGACCCAGTACTTC.

This clone was detected once. V gene TRBV14 combines with J gene TRBJ1-2; TRBD1 agrees at 7 bases. The CDR3 spans 13 residues. J gave up 4 bases and V 1 base, and 0 bases lay outside the gene matches. CDR1 and CDR2 (germline): SGHDN, FVKESK. CDR3 nucleotides: TGTGCCAGCAGCCAAGCAGGGGGCTATGGCTACACCTTC. Translation gives CASSQAGGYGYTF.

The V and J genes are TRBV10-1 and TRBJ1-2; D not resolved. CDR1 and CDR2 (germline): WNHNN, SYGVQD (reference sequence). V was clipped by 0 bases and J by 0 bases, with 14 bases between them. This CDR3 has 17 residues. This CDR3 reads CASSESSGREANYGYTF. The CDR3 DNA reads as TGCGCCAGCAGTGAGTCGAGCGGACGGGAAGCTAACTATGGCTACACCTTC.

The gene calls are TRBV3-1 (or the pseudogene TRBV3-2) and TRBJ1-2; D gene unclear. The CDR3 sequence is 14 residues long. Trimming pared 1 base from V and 3 bases from J, leaving 9 bases between. Germline CDR1 LGHDT, CDR2 YNNKEL (reference sequence). CDR3 sequence reads: CASSQGRVYYGYTF. CDR3 nucleotides: TGTGCCAGCAGCCAAGGACGGGTTTACTATGGCTACACCTTC.

The chain carries TRBV5-1 and TRBJ2-3; 11 bases line up with TRBD2. The germline gives CDR1 SGHRS, CDR2 YFSETQ. V gave up 4 bases and J gave up 2 bases; unmatched junction bases: 3. The CDR3 runs 15 residues. CDR3 in amino acids: CASSAGLADTDTQYF. The CDR3 DNA sequence: TGCGCCAGCAGCGCGGGACTAGCGGACACAGATACGCAGTATTTT.

The chain links TRBV5-1 to TRBJ2-2; a weak D match, TRBD1 (5 bases). This CDR3 spans 14 amino acids. With 2 bases removed from V and 7 bases from J, the gap between germline ends came to 12 bases. CDR1 SGHRS and CDR2 YFSETQ come from the germline V gene. DNA for the CDR3: TGCGCCAGCAGCTTATCATGGGGCGGCGGGGAGCTGTTTTTT. This sequence encodes CASSLSWGGGELFF.

With respect to this clone: At the DNA level, this CDR3 is encoded by other sequences in the same sample as well. The DNA of the CDR3 is TGTGCCAGCAGTTTTGACAGGGGGCAGGGCTACACCTTC. The encoded protein is CASSFDRGQGYTF. The rearrangement uses TRBV27 and TRBJ1-2; 10 bases are a match to TRBD1. V lost 3 bases, J lost 8 bases, and 3 bases stayed unmatched. The CDR3 consists of 13 residues. Germline values: CDR1 MNHEY, CDR2 SMNVEV (reference sequence).